This T cell receptor (beta chain) originates from a study of blood T cell repertoires in COVID-19. Study-wide background: Some COVID-19 samples were acute and others convalescent; all came from the United States, Italy and Spain.

Losses at the gene ends were 4 bases for V and 9 bases for J; bases not matched to a gene: 5. Germline V gives CDR1 KGHSH, CDR2 LQKENI. The CDR3 extends over 13 amino acids. Only in-frame clones appear in the TCRdb table, and some are missing; sequencing was by immunoSEQ multiplex PCR. The sample lists under 200,000 clones, 88% occurring once. The chain recombines TRBV18 with TRBJ1-1; 10 nucleotides match TRBD1. The receptor's source is a man aged 55 to 69 with acute or convalescent COVID-19. Source material: peripheral blood. DNA of the CDR3: TGTGCCAGCTCACTTGACAGGGGGCTAAAAGCTTTCTTT. Protein product: CASSLDRGLKAFF.